A selection of T cell receptor beta chains follows, all from one sample in a study of blood T cell repertoires in COVID-19. Some clones are missing from TCRdb's copy, which holds only in-frame ones; the method was immunoSEQ multiplex PCR. Here the sample spans about 260,000 clones, 83% being singletons. Sequencing was carried out using peripheral blood. The receptors come from a man in his 60s who had recovered from COVID-19. Both conserved end residues are part of each CDR3. Each record gives: clone size, D gene, J gene, V gene, CDR3 protein, CDR3 DNA. A D gene is named only where the DNA matches it firmly. Size is omitted from some rows. Given values are once, few, many or a class for expanded clones.

NA	TRBD1	TRBJ2-7	TRBV18	CASSPGQGVNEQYF	TGTGCCAGCTCACCTGGACAGGGGGTAAACGAGCAGTACTTC
once	TRBD2	TRBJ2-3	TRBV9	CASSADTGTSGISDTQYF	TGTGCCAGCAGCGCCGATACCGGGACTAGCGGAATTTCAGATACGCAGTATTTT
NA	TRBD2	TRBJ2-3	TRBV24-1	CATSDPSGGNTQYF	TGTGCCACCAGTGACCCATCCGGGGGGAATACGCAGTATTTT
NA	TRBD2	TRBJ2-1	TRBV11-2	CASSYLAGGYNEQFF	TGTGCCAGCAGCTATTTAGCGGGCGGTTACAATGAGCAGTTCTTC
NA	NA	TRBJ1-1	TRBV6-5	CASRTQGPPTEAFF	TGTGCCAGCAGAACACAGGGACCCCCTACTGAAGCTTTCTTT
NA	NA	TRBJ2-1	TRBV1	CTSSRLESSYNEQFF	TGCACCAGCAGCCGACTAGAGAGCTCCTACAATGAGCAGTTCTTC
NA	TRBD2	TRBJ2-2	TRBV7-2	CASSMTSGNTGELFF	TGTGCCAGCAGCATGACTAGCGGTAACACCGGGGAGCTGTTTTTT
NA	NA	TRBJ2-7	TRBV29-1	CSVGVGAYEQYF	TGCAGCGTTGGCGTGGGAGCCTACGAGCAGTACTTC
NA	TRBD1	TRBJ1-5	TRBV3-1/TRBV3-2	CASSQGQGQPQHF	TGTGCCAGCAGCCAGGGACAGGGTCAGCCCCAGCATTTT
NA	TRBD1	TRBJ1-6	TRBV19	CASSIRQGDNSPLHF	TGTGCCAGTAGTATAAGACAGGGGGACAATTCACCCCTCCACTTT
NA	NA	TRBJ1-5	TRBV27	CASSPRLAGGVKQPQHF	TGTGCCAGCAGTCCACGCTTGGCGGGCGGGGTTAAGCAGCCCCAGCATTTT
NA	TRBD1	TRBJ2-3	TRBV7-2	CASDRDRGTDTQYF	TGTGCCAGCGATAGGGACAGGGGCACAGATACGCAGTATTTT
NA	TRBD1	TRBJ2-7	TRBV2	CASSELGGSEQYF	TGTGCCAGCAGTGAACTAGGGGGCAGCGAGCAGTACTTC
few	NA	TRBJ1-2	TRBV7-2	CASSLGAKANYGYTF	TGTGCCAGCAGCTTAGGGGCAAAAGCTAACTATGGCTACACCTTC
few	TRBD1	TRBJ1-6	TRBV30	CACGVWGRGNNSPLHF	TGTGCCTGCGGGGTCTGGGGCAGGGGGAATAATTCACCCCTCCACTTT
NA	NA	TRBJ2-7	TRBV11-2	CASSLGPATSSYEQYF	TGTGCCAGCAGCTTAGGGCCAGCAACTAGCTCCTACGAGCAGTACTTC
NA	TRBD1	TRBJ1-5	TRBV7-6	CASSPGQGRGQPQHF	TGTGCCAGCAGCCCGGGACAGGGGCGCGGACAGCCCCAGCATTTT
few	TRBD1	TRBJ2-1	TRBV19	CASGETGTRNEQFF	TGTGCCAGTGGGGAGACAGGGACGAGGAATGAGCAGTTCTTC
once	TRBD1	TRBJ2-2	TRBV5-1	CASSMGQLNTGELFF	TGCGCCAGCAGCATGGGACAGCTCAACACCGGGGAGCTGTTTTTT
few	TRBD1	TRBJ2-3	TRBV6-5	CASSETGKADTQYF	TGTGCCAGCAGCGAGACAGGGAAGGCAGATACGCAGTATTTT
NA	TRBD2	TRBJ2-7	TRBV28	CASSLAGTSGSYEQYF	TGTGCCAGCAGTTTGGCCGGGACTAGCGGGAGTTACGAGCAGTACTTC
NA	TRBD1	TRBJ1-5	TRBV6-5	CASSLGQNSNQPQHF	TGTGCCAGCAGCCTGGGACAGAATAGCAATCAGCCCCAGCATTTT
NA	NA	TRBJ1-4	TRBV18	CASSPPGASNEKLFF	TGTGCCAGCTCACCACCAGGGGCTTCTAATGAAAAACTGTTTTTT
NA	NA	TRBJ1-3	TRBV6-5	CASTTGSGNTIYF	TGTGCCAGCACTACAGGATCTGGAAACACCATATATTTT
NA	TRBD1	TRBJ2-7	TRBV3-1/TRBV3-2	CASSHRDRDYEQYF	TGTGCCAGCAGCCACCGGGACAGGGACTACGAGCAGTACTTC
NA	TRBD1	TRBJ1-5	TRBV5-5	CASNTGGLGNQPQHF	TGTGCCAGCAACACAGGGGGTTTGGGCAATCAGCCCCAGCATTTT
NA	TRBD1	TRBJ1-1	TRBV4-1	CASSPVLGQGNTEAFF	TGCGCCAGCAGCCCCGTCCTGGGACAGGGGAACACTGAAGCTTTCTTT
NA	NA	TRBJ1-6	TRBV28	CASRTPEGTGYNSPLHF	TGTGCCAGCAGGACCCCGGAGGGGACGGGTTATAATTCACCCCTCCACTTT
NA	TRBD1	TRBJ2-1	TRBV24-1	CATSDNRGSSSYNEQFF	TGTGCCACCAGTGACAACAGGGGGTCGAGCTCCTACAATGAGCAGTTCTTC
NA	NA	TRBJ1-6	TRBV30	CAWSLTGFNSPLHF	TGTGCCTGGAGTTTAACAGGATTTAATTCACCCCTCCACTTT
NA	TRBD1	TRBJ2-7	TRBV10-3	CAISGTGRLLGQYF	TGTGCCATCAGCGGGACAGGCCGCCTCCTCGGGCAGTACTTC
NA	NA	TRBJ2-3	TRBV6-5	CASSYGDLYTDTQYF	TGTGCCAGCAGTTACGGGGACTTGTACACAGATACGCAGTATTTT
few	NA	TRBJ1-1	TRBV6-5	CASTGFTEAFF	TGTGCCAGCACAGGGTTCACTGAAGCTTTCTTT
few	NA	TRBJ2-3	TRBV24-1	CATSGGRGGDTQYF	TGTGCCACCAGTGGTGGCAGGGGAGGGGATACGCAGTATTTT
once	TRBD1	TRBJ1-1	TRBV5-1	CASSLEQGTQPEAFF	TGCGCCAGCAGCTTGGAACAGGGGACCCAGCCTGAAGCTTTCTTT
NA	TRBD2	TRBJ2-3	TRBV11-2	CASSLEASGGTDTQYF	TGTGCCAGCAGCTTAGAGGCTAGCGGAGGCACAGATACGCAGTATTTT
NA	TRBD1	TRBJ2-1	TRBV29-1	CSVASGTGYNEQFF	TGCAGCGTCGCGTCAGGGACAGGGTACAATGAGCAGTTCTTC
NA	TRBD1	TRBJ1-2	TRBV19	CASSISGQGEVYGYTF	TGTGCCAGTAGTATTTCGGGACAGGGGGAAGTGTATGGCTACACCTTC
NA	NA	TRBJ2-6	TRBV21-1	CASSKFRDSSTSGANVLTF	TGTGCCAGCAGCAAGTTCCGCGACAGCTCGACCTCTGGGGCCAACGTCCTGACTTTC
NA	TRBD1	TRBJ2-5	TRBV2	CASVTGTGVEKTQYF	TGTGCCAGCGTAACCGGGACAGGGGTTGAAAAGACCCAGTACTTC
NA	TRBD2	TRBJ2-2	TRBV7-6	CASSLGSGARGTGELFF	TGTGCCAGCAGCTTGGGCAGCGGGGCTCGTGGCACCGGGGAGCTGTTTTTT
NA	NA	TRBJ2-4	TRBV27	CASSLSGVAKNIQYF	TGTGCCAGCAGTTTATCGGGAGTAGCCAAAAACATTCAGTACTTC
NA	NA	TRBJ2-4	TRBV20-1	CSAREADIQYF	TGCAGTGCTAGGGAGGCGGACATTCAGTACTTC
NA	TRBD1	TRBJ2-2	TRBV5-1	CASSSQGARIAGELFF	TGCGCCAGCAGCTCGCAGGGGGCGCGTATTGCCGGGGAGCTGTTTTTT
once	TRBD1	TRBJ2-6	TRBV7-2	CASKRTGTGANVLTF	TGTGCCAGCAAGAGGACAGGGACGGGGGCCAACGTCCTGACTTTC
NA	NA	TRBJ2-1	TRBV29-1	CSVGPNEQFF	TGCAGCGTTGGGCCAAATGAGCAGTTCTTC
NA	NA	TRBJ1-6	TRBV18	CASSPGAGPNSPLHF	TGTGCCAGCTCACCAGGGGCAGGGCCTAATTCACCCCTCCACTTT
NA	TRBD2	TRBJ2-1	TRBV7-3	CASSLSRGGWFF	TGTGCCAGCAGCTTAAGCCGGGGGGGCTGGTTCTTC
NA	NA	TRBJ1-2	TRBV7-8	CASSVLGDNYGYTF	TGTGCCAGCAGCGTACTGGGAGATAACTATGGCTACACCTTC
once	TRBD2	TRBJ2-1	TRBV7-2	CASSSRAGTSGSRYEQFF	TGTGCCAGCAGCTCCCGGGCCGGGACTAGCGGGAGTAGGTATGAGCAGTTCTTC
NA	TRBD1	TRBJ1-4	TRBV7-2	CASSKAYRGMTNEKLFF	TGTGCCAGCAGCAAAGCCTACAGGGGAATGACTAATGAAAAACTGTTTTTT
NA	NA	TRBJ2-1	TRBV5-8	CASRGRGTHNEQFF	TGTGCCAGCAGAGGGCGGGGGACACACAATGAGCAGTTCTTC
NA	TRBD1	TRBJ1-5	TRBV7-2	CASNPTGGGNQPQHF	TGTGCCAGCAACCCGACAGGGGGTGGCAATCAGCCCCAGCATTTT
NA	NA	TRBJ1-1	TRBV28	CASNPPDRSREAFF	TGTGCCAGCAACCCCCCGGACAGATCCCGTGAAGCTTTCTTT